The 7 T cell receptor beta chains reported below all come from one sample, sequenced in a study of blood T cells in healthy people across ages. Using a J-beta primer mix together with a sample-barcoded 5' primer, a second PCR was run for roughly 6 to 11 cycles. MiXCR, applied by TCRdb to the 5' RACE reads, yields one record per CDR3 protein. The repertoire holds 550,000 to 650,000 distinct CDR3 sequences, with about 30% as singletons. Sequencing was done on a sample of blood. These receptors were taken from a woman over 75 in good health.

With regard to this clonotype: At one end, the junction sequence differs from germline, possibly due to a read error. V and J are TRBV4-2 and TRBJ1-2; D is perhaps TRBD1 (5 bases). The CDR3 is 15 residues long. The germline gives CDR1 LGHNA, CDR2 YNFKEQ. As DNA, the CDR3 is TGTGCCAGTAGCCAAGATCTAGGGCAGGGTGTCGGCTACACCTTC. Amino acid sequence: CASSQDLGQGVGYTF.

The chain uses TRBV5-1 and TRBJ1-4; the match to TRBD1 covers 7 bases. CDR3 size: 14 residues. Germline lookup yields CDR1 SGHRS and CDR2 YFSETQ. Unmatched junction bases numbered 8, after V lost 4 bases and J lost 8 bases. CDR3 in amino acids: CASSRTGAEEKLFF. The DNA for the CDR3 is TGCGCCAGCAGCCGGACAGGCGCGGAAGAAAAACTGTTTTTT.

The V and J genes are TRBV12-3 or TRBV12-4 and TRBJ2-3; D possibly corresponds to TRBD1 (6 bases). The CDR3 extends over 13 amino acids. V was cut by 1 base and J by 4 bases, with 6 bases left in between. The CDR3 loop is CASSLGTADTQYF. The CDR3, as DNA: TGTGCCAGCAGTTTAGGGACAGCAGATACGCAGTATTTT.

The rearrangement uses TRBV24-1 and TRBJ2-4; 8 bases are shared with TRBD1. The J call is doubtful: the DNA matches TRBJ2-7 better. The germline gives CDR1 KGHDR, CDR2 SFDVKD. The CDR3 is 15 residues long. CDR3 loop: CATSERQGANYEQYF. For the CDR3, the DNA is TGTGCCACCAGTGAAAGGCAGGGGGCGAACTACGAGCAGTACTTC.

In this sample, this clonotype turned up many times. This sequence joins TRBV5-1 and TRBJ2-7; maybe TRBD1 (6 bases). Germline values: CDR1 SGHRS, CDR2 YFSETQ. This CDR3 has 15 residues. V gave up 4 bases and J gave up 0 bases, with 14 bases separating them. The CDR3 DNA follows: TGCGCCAGCAGCATAGGGGCAGGGGCCTCCTACGAGCAGTACTTC. Translated, it gives CASSIGAGASYEQYF.

This clonotype was recorded many times. The J gene is TRBJ1-6, the V gene TRBV7-2, with D perhaps matching TRBD1 (5 bases). V was shortened by 1 base and J by 7 bases, with 11 bases between the two germline ends. Germline V CDR1 and CDR2: SGHTA, FQGNSA. CDR3 length: 15 residues. CDR3 sequence (DNA): TGTGCCAGCAGCTTAGAGGGGACCCAGAATTCACCCCTCCACTTT. This gives the protein CASSLEGTQNSPLHF. The full variable domain, its missing parts supplied by reference TRBV7-2 and TRBJ1-6, is GAGVSQSPSNKVTEKGKDVELRCDPISGHTALYWYRQSLGQGLEFLIYFQGNSAPDKSGLPSDRFSAERTGGSVSTLTIQRTQQEDSAVYLCASSLEGTQNSPLHFGNGTRLTVT.

The V gene is TRBV11-2, the J gene TRBJ2-5, with 7 bases fitting TRBD2. This CDR3 contains 14 residues. Germline lookup yields CDR1 SGHAT and CDR2 FQNNGV. The V gene end was trimmed by 7 bases and the J gene end by 4 bases; junction bases not matched to a gene: 9. As DNA, the CDR3 is TGTGCCAGCAACCCGGGACTAACGAGAGAGACCCAGTACTTC. Translation gives CASNPGLTRETQYF.